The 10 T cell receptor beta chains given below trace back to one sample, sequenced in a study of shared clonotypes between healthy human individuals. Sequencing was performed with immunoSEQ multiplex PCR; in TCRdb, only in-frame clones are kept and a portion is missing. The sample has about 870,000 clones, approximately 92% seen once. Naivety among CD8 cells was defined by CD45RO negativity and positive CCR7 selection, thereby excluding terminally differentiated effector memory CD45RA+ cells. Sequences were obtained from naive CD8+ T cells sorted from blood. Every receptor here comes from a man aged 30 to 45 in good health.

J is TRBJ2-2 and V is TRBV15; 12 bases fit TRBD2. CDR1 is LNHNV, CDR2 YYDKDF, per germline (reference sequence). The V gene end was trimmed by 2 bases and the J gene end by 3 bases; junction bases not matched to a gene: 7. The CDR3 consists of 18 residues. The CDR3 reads CATSRRLAGDRDTGELFF. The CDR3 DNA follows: TGTGCCACCAGCAGAAGACTAGCGGGAGATCGGGACACCGGGGAGCTGTTTTTT.

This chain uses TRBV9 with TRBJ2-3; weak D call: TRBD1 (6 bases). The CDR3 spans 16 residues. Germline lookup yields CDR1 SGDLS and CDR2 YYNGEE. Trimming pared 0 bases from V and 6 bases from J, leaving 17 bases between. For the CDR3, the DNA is TGTGCCAGCAGCGTAGTAGGGGGTCGACGGTCTGATACGCAGTATTTT. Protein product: CASSVVGGRRSDTQYF.

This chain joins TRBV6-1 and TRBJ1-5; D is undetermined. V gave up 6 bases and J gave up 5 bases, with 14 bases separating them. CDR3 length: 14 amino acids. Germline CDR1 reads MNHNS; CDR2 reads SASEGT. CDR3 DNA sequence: TGTGCCAGCAGGGCAGCCGAAGCGGATCAGCCCCAGCATTTT. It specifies CASRAAEADQPQHF.

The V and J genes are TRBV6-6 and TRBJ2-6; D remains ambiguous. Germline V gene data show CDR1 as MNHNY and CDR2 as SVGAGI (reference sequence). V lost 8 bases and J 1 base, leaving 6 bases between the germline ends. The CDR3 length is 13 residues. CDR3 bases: TGTGCCAGCTGGATTTCTGGGGCCAACGTCCTGACTTTC. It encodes CASWISGANVLTF.

The CDR3 protein is CASSSGGNQPQHF. In DNA, the CDR3 is TGTGCCAGCAGTTCGGGTGGCAATCAGCCCCAGCATTTT. J is TRBJ1-5 and V is TRBV27; D unclear. The germline gives CDR1 MNHEY, CDR2 SMNVEV (reference sequence). V gave up 4 bases and J gave up 2 bases, with 6 bases separating them. The length of the CDR3 is 13 residues.

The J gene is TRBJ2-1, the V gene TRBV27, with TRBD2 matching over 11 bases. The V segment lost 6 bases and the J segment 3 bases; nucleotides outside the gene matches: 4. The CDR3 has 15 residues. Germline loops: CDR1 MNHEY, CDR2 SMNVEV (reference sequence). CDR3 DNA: TGTGCCAGCAGAAAAACTAGCGGGAGCTACAATGAGCAGTTCTTC. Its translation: CASRKTSGSYNEQFF.

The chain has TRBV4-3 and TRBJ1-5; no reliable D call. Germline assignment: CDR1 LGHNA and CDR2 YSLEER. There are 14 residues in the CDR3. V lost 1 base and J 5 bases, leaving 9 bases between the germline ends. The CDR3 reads CASSQGDSDQPQHF. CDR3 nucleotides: TGCGCCAGCAGCCAAGGGGATAGTGATCAGCCCCAGCATTTT.

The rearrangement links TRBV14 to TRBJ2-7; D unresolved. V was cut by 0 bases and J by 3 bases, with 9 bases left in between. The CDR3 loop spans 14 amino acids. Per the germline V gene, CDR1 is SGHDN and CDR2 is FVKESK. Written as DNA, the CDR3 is TGTGCCAGCAGCCAAGACGAAGGAAACTACGAGCAGTACTTC. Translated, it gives CASSQDEGNYEQYF. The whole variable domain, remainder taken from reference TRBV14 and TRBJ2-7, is EAGVTQFPSHSVIEKGQTVTLRCDPISGHDNLYWYRRVMGKEIKFLLHFVKESKQDESGMPNNRFLAERTGGTYSTLKVQPAELEDSGVYFCASSQDEGNYEQYFGPGTRLTVT.

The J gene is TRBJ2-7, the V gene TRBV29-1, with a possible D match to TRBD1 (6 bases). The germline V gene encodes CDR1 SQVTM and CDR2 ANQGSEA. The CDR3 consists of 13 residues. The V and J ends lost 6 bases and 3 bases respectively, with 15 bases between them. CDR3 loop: CSVPGTNHYEQYF. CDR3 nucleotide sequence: TGCAGCGTCCCCGGGACAAACCACTACGAGCAGTACTTC.

CDR3 bases: TGTGCCAGCAGTTTAGGGACAGGGTTTGTGGAAGCTTTCTTT. This encodes CASSLGTGFVEAFF. The chain recombines TRBV27 with TRBJ1-1, with TRBD1 matching 9 bases. The CDR3 sequence is 14 residues long. The germline gives CDR1 MNHEY, CDR2 SMNVEV (reference sequence). V was clipped by 2 bases and J by 8 bases; unmatched bases: 6.